The following is a TCR beta chain sequence with its context. The data originate from a study of shared clonotypes between healthy human individuals. Overall study: The study drew on two women and a few men aged 18 to 49 as donors. Each donor's CD8 memory used one plate, CD8 naive two, each CD4 subset three.

The CDR3 runs to 15 residues. Trimming took off 1 base at V and 4 bases at J, with 15 bases between the two ends. CDR1 is SGHRS, CDR2 YFSETQ, per germline. CD8 cells regarded as naive lacked CD45RO, were positively chosen for CCR7, and omitted terminally differentiated effector memory CD45RA+ cells. In the original workflow: Junction-only immunoSEQ sequences carried no quality scores, so filtering differed. TCRdb's table, derived via immunoSEQ multiplex PCR, lists solely in-frame clones and lacks some. That table gives V, J and clone size, and the DNA gave D and trimming. Seen here are some 2 million clones, less than 95% observed once, and the top ten hold about 1.1%.

Material: naive CD8+ T cells sorted from blood. This clonotype was obtained from a man younger than 35 in good health. J is TRBJ2-7 and V is TRBV5-1; D may match TRBD1 or TRBD2 (6 bases each). CDR3 residues: CASSLLAEGEYEQYF. The CDR3 DNA sequence: TGCGCCAGCAGCTTGTTGGCGGAGGGGGAGTACGAGCAGTACTTC.